These 8 T cell receptor beta chains share one sample of origin, sequenced in a study of cytomegalovirus exposure and HLA in healthy donors (dated by TCRdb to 2017 to 2019). The library was prepared using the immunoSEQ multiplex PCR assay. TCRdb limited this immuneACCESS table to in-frame rearrangements with V and J called. A share of clones is missing; checked studies link under half to unresolved V genes, and the rest is unexplained. The table for this sample lists about 110,000 clones; about 85% of them were counted only once. The leading ten clones occupy around 3.1% of the sample. The source material was PBMCs. These receptors all come from a woman under 30 in good health and CMV-seronegative.

The chain couples TRBV4-1 to TRBJ1-1; D remains ambiguous. Germline CDR1 is MGHRA and CDR2 is YSYEKL. With 1 base removed from V and 6 bases from J, the gap between germline ends came to 9 bases. The CDR3 covers 13 residues. The CDR3 DNA sequence: TGCGCCAGCAGCCAAGTCTTAGGAGCTGAAGCTTTCTTT. It is translated as CASSQVLGAEAFF.

The V call is TRBV5-1, the J call TRBJ2-7; 10 bases are shared with TRBD1. The CDR3 is made up of 17 amino acids. V shed 2 bases, J shed 4 bases, and the junction held 12 bases outside the gene matches. Germline assignment: CDR1 SGHRS and CDR2 YFSETQ. This CDR3 reads CASSFRQGAALGYEQYF. The CDR3 coding sequence is TGCGCCAGCAGCTTCCGACAGGGGGCTGCTTTGGGATACGAGCAGTACTTC.

The J gene is TRBJ1-4, the V gene TRBV15; 7 positions agree with TRBD1. The CDR3 has 14 amino acids. Per the germline V gene, CDR1 is LNHNV and CDR2 is YYDKDF (reference sequence). Unmatched junction bases numbered 6, after V lost 7 bases and J lost 4 bases. CDR3 sequence (DNA): TGTGCCACCACTACAGGGACAGATAATGAAAAACTGTTTTTT. Its translation is CATTTGTDNEKLFF.

The chain combines TRBV18 with TRBJ2-7; weak D call: TRBD1 (6 bases). Trimming pared 2 bases from V and 2 bases from J, leaving 10 bases between. This CDR3 has 14 amino acids. Germline V gives CDR1 KGHSH, CDR2 LQKENI. CDR3: CASSPTTGTYEQYF. The CDR3 DNA reads as TGTGCCAGCTCACCAACTACAGGGACCTACGAGCAGTACTTC.

The J gene is TRBJ2-1, the V gene TRBV7-8; 7 bases are a match to TRBD2. This CDR3 is built from 16 residues. V gave up 3 bases and J gave up 7 bases; unmatched junction bases: 12. Germline lookup yields CDR1 SGHVS and CDR2 FQNEAQ. The CDR3 nucleotides are TGTGCCAGCAGCTTCCTAAGCGGGGCCCTTTATAATGAGCAGTTCTTC. This gives the protein CASSFLSGALYNEQFF.

This clone was counted many times. The chain uses TRBV5-6 and TRBJ2-7; perhaps TRBD1 as D (5 bases). The CDR3 runs to 12 residues. With 5 bases removed from V and 6 bases from J, the gap between germline ends came to 12 bases. In germline, CDR1 is SGHDT, CDR2 YYEEEE. The CDR3 region has the DNA TGTGCCAGCAGTATGGGGCTCGGCGAGCAGTACTTC. Translated: CASSMGLGEQYF.

The V gene is TRBV30, the J gene TRBJ1-2; the D gene is possibly TRBD1 (5 bases). The CDR3 is 12 amino acids. Looked up from germline, CDR1 is GTSNPN and CDR2 is SVGIG (reference sequence). Trimming cost V 4 bases and J 4 bases, with 10 bases left between them. DNA for the CDR3: TGTGCCTGGACCCAGGGATCCTATGGCTACACCTTC. It specifies CAWTQGSYGYTF.

The CDR3 DNA reads as TGTGCCAGCTCAACCACTATGAACACTGAAGCTTTCTTT. It codes for CASSTTMNTEAFF. The gene calls are TRBV18 and TRBJ1-1; D gene uncertain. The CDR3 covers 13 residues. V was trimmed by 5 bases and J by 0 bases, leaving 7 bases between them. CDR1 is KGHSH and CDR2 is LQKENI in the germline V gene.